These 21 T cell receptor beta chains originate from one sample sequenced in a study of tumor T cells in aggressive B-cell lymphoma. The assay was immunoSEQ multiplex PCR, and TCRdb's table has in-frame clones only and misses some. Of 2,900 or so clones detected, roughly 80% appear once; the ten largest clones hold 17%. The material sequenced was tumor tissue. Receptor source: an adult with diffuse large B cell lymphoma.

The chain has TRBV28 and TRBJ1-2, with 7 bases aligning to TRBD1. Germline V gene lookup returns CDR1 MDHEN and CDR2 SYDVKM. The length of the CDR3 is 13 residues. Germline trimming cut 6 bases from V and 6 bases from J; bases unmatched to any gene: 7. The CDR3 loop reads CASSTNRGHGYTF. DNA of the CDR3: TGTGCCAGCAGCACTAACAGGGGTCATGGCTACACCTTC.

V and J are TRBV7-9 and TRBJ2-3; 11 bases fit TRBD2. The CDR3 loop spans 15 amino acids. Trimming at V came to 8 bases and at J to 5 bases, leaving 9 bases not matched to a gene. The germline V gene encodes CDR1 SEHNR and CDR2 FQNEAQ (reference sequence). CDR3 sequence reads: CASFGGLAGGDTQYF. The CDR3 nucleotides read TGTGCCAGCTTCGGGGGCCTAGCGGGAGGAGATACGCAGTATTTT.

V usage is TRBV11-2 and J usage is TRBJ1-2; TRBD1 matches 7 bases. Germline CDR1 and CDR2: SGHAT and FQNNGV. The CDR3 contains 16 residues. The V and J ends lost 5 bases and 4 bases, in that order; junction bases with no gene match: 13. The chain's CDR3 is CASSAGQPAYAYGYTF. DNA of the CDR3: TGTGCCAGCAGCGCGGGACAGCCCGCCTATGCCTATGGCTACACCTTC.

The rearrangement uses TRBV6-5 and TRBJ2-7; possibly TRBD2 for D (6 bases). Germline V gives CDR1 MNHEY, CDR2 SVGAGI. The CDR3 covers 13 residues. Trimming cost V 10 bases and J 1 base, with 14 bases left between them. CDR3 in amino acids: CATGLGLSYEQYF. The CDR3 region has the DNA TGTGCCACCGGTTTGGGACTGTCCTACGAGCAGTACTTC.

The rearrangement links TRBV27 to TRBJ2-3, with D perhaps matching TRBD1 (6 bases). Trimming removed 6 bases from V and 6 bases from J, with 10 bases in between. This CDR3 contains 12 residues. Germline V gene lookup returns CDR1 MNHEY and CDR2 SMNVEV (reference sequence). CDR3 protein: CASSTRGDTQYF. The CDR3 nucleotides read TGTGCCAGCAGCACGAGGGGGGATACGCAGTATTTT.

This chain links TRBV6-1 with TRBJ1-6; D perhaps matches TRBD1 (6 bases). Germline V gene sequence: CDR1 MNHNS, CDR2 SASEGT. The CDR3 consists of 14 residues. V lost 4 bases and J lost 5, with 9 bases in between. The CDR3 DNA reads as TGTGCCAGCAGTGGACAGGCTGATAATTCACCCCTCCACTTT. Translated, it gives CASSGQADNSPLHF.

There are a few counts of this clone. The chain couples TRBV15 to TRBJ1-5; D is perhaps TRBD1 (5 bases). The CDR3 has 15 amino acids. Deletions cut 7 bases from V and 5 bases from J, with 18 bases between. Looked up from germline, CDR1 is LNHNV and CDR2 is YYDKDF (reference sequence). The CDR3 loop reads CATTRAGGGYQPQHF. The CDR3 bases are TGTGCCACCACAAGAGCCGGGGGTGGGTATCAGCCCCAGCATTTT.

The chain combines TRBV6-8 with TRBJ1-2; D is unclear. Germline lookup yields CDR1 MNHGY and CDR2 SAAAGT. The CDR3 spans 15 residues. Trimming cost V 5 bases and J 4 bases, with 17 bases left between them. The CDR3 DNA reads as TGTGCCAGCAGTCTTCGTGCTAGAAAGACCTATGGCTACACCTTC. Residues: CASSLRARKTYGYTF.

The chain employs TRBV5-1 and TRBJ2-2; TRBD2 aligns across 10 bases. CDR1 is SGHRS, CDR2 YFSETQ, per germline. The CDR3 is 18 residues long. The ends lost 4 bases at V and 0 bases at J; junction bases unmatched: 9. The CDR3 spells CASSRKLAGDTNTGELFF. In DNA, the CDR3 is TGCGCCAGCAGCCGGAAGCTAGCGGGGGACACGAACACCGGGGAGCTGTTTTTT.

This clone was counted between two and nine times. V and J are TRBV6-5 and TRBJ1-1; D possibly corresponds to TRBD1 (5 bases). The CDR3 has 12 residues. CDR1 and CDR2 from the germline V gene are MNHEY and SVGAGI. Trimming took 5 bases from V and 5 from J, leaving 9 bases between them. The DNA of the CDR3 is TGTGCCAGCAGTCCGGGGGTAACTGAAGCTTTCTTT. Translated: CASSPGVTEAFF.

V and J are TRBV28 and TRBJ1-2, with a possible D match to TRBD1 (6 bases). Per germline, CDR1 MDHEN and CDR2 SYDVKM. There are 12 residues in the CDR3. Between the trimmed V and J ends, which lost 10 bases and 13 bases, there was a span of 22 bases. The CDR3 DNA follows: TGTGCCACTAGAGCACAGGGCTCTCTTCTCACCTTC. Translation: CATRAQGSLLTF.

The chain carries TRBV19 and TRBJ2-3; tentative D call: TRBD2 (6 bases). The CDR3 extends over 15 amino acids. Trimming shortened V by 1 base and J by 2 bases, and 10 bases separated the two germline ends. CDR1 LNHDA and CDR2 SQIVND come from the germline V gene (reference sequence). CDR3 in DNA: TGTGCCAGTAGTATAGGGGGAGGAGCCACAGATACGCAGTATTTT. Translating it yields CASSIGGGATDTQYF.

As regards this clone: Other DNA sequences of this sample code for an identical CDR3. J is TRBJ1-1 and V is TRBV29-1; tentative D call: TRBD1 (6 bases). The CDR3 is made up of 14 amino acids. Germline V gives CDR1 SQVTM, CDR2 ANQGSEA. V lost 6 bases and J lost 1, with 15 bases in between. DNA for the CDR3: TGCAGCGTACTCGGGGGGCAGCCGAACACTGAAGCTTTCTTT. Residues: CSVLGGQPNTEAFF.

V is TRBV2 and J is TRBJ2-3; TRBD1 might be the D (6 bases). The V end lost 7 bases, the J end lost 1 base, and 15 bases lay between the germline ends. Germline lookup yields CDR1 SNHLY and CDR2 FYNNEI. The CDR3 sequence is 15 residues long. CDR3 region: CASTREGVGTDTQYF. The CDR3 coding sequence is TGTGCCAGCACCCGAGAGGGGGTAGGCACAGATACGCAGTATTTT.

J is TRBJ1-2 and V is TRBV2; 8 nucleotides align to TRBD1. V lost 6 bases to trimming and J lost 0 bases; unmatched junction nucleotides: 3. CDR1 and CDR2 (germline): SNHLY, FYNNEI. This CDR3 spans 14 amino acids. CDR3 bases: TGTGCCAGCAGGAGGGACAGGACTAACTATGGCTACACCTTC. Encoded protein: CASRRDRTNYGYTF.

The rearrangement links TRBV11-2 to TRBJ2-4; weak D call: TRBD1 (6 bases). Germline lookup yields CDR1 SGHAT and CDR2 FQNNGV. V dropped 3 bases and J dropped 7 bases, with 16 bases sitting between them. CDR3 size: 15 residues. Written as DNA, the CDR3 is TGTGCCAGCAGCTTTTTCCAGGGGCTAGGGAACATTCAGTACTTC. Translated: CASSFFQGLGNIQYF.

The chain is built from TRBV18 and TRBJ1-4; TRBD1 aligns across 8 bases. The CDR3 spans 13 residues. Germline V gene sequence: CDR1 KGHSH, CDR2 LQKENI. V shed 1 base and J 12 bases; nucleotides not matched to a gene: 4. The CDR3 loop is CASSPRQGLELFF. The CDR3 nucleotides are TGTGCCAGCTCACCACGACAGGGGTTAGAACTGTTTTTT.

The J gene is TRBJ2-7, the V gene TRBV5-5, with 7 nucleotides matching TRBD1. In germline, CDR1 is SGHKS, CDR2 YYEKEE (reference sequence). With V trimmed by 4 bases and J by 5 bases, 6 bases remained unmatched. This CDR3 region has 13 residues. The CDR3 coding sequence is TGTGCCAGCAGCATAGACAGGGCCCACGAGCAGTACTTC. As protein: CASSIDRAHEQYF.

The J gene is TRBJ1-6, the V gene TRBV7-2; D is uncertain. The germline V gene has CDR1 SGHTA and CDR2 FQGNSA. The V end was cut by 3 bases, the J end by 7 bases, with 10 bases between. The CDR3 has 14 residues. In DNA form, the CDR3 reads TGTGCCAGCAGCTTGGTAACTGTGAATTCACCCCTCCACTTT. Translated, it gives CASSLVTVNSPLHF.

This clone was seen only once. The chain joins TRBV11-2 to TRBJ1-2; tentatively, D is TRBD1 (5 bases). V gave up 6 bases and J gave up 8 bases, with 10 bases separating them. This CDR3 region has 11 residues. Germline V CDR1 and CDR2: SGHAT, FQNNGV. This chain's CDR3 is CASRGTMGYTF. The CDR3 DNA reads TGTGCCAGCAGGGGGACTATGGGCTACACCTTC.

CDR3 sequence: CASILGQTNYEKLFF. CDR3 DNA: TGTGCCAGCATTCTCGGACAGACCAACTATGAAAAACTGTTTTTT. The chain carries TRBV6-5 and TRBJ1-4; a possible D gene is TRBD1 (6 bases). The CDR3 totals 15 residues. The germline V and J ends were trimmed by 7 bases and 6 bases, with 18 bases remaining between them. Germline assignment: CDR1 MNHEY and CDR2 SVGAGI.